The entry below describes one T cell receptor beta chain. No antigen is known for it. Investigators reverse transcribed all isolated RNA, so they sequenced expressed TCRB transcripts. The table came from immunoSEQ multiplex PCR; TCRdb's copy has only in-frame clones and leaves some out. This sample has about 240,000 clones; 27% occur once, and the top ten carry under 4.5%. The CDR3 is 15 residues long. Trimming shortened V by 3 bases and J by 3 bases, and 10 bases separated the two germline ends. Germline V gene data show CDR1 as SGHNT and CDR2 as YYREEE (reference sequence). These data originate in a study of beta chain features in type 1 diabetes. Findings and caveats of the study: Researchers report that Type 1 diabetes patients had moderately but significantly shorter TCRB CDR3s across all four CD4+ subsets. Patients and controls would share equally any PCR tilt toward shorter templates. Naive, central memory and Treg TCRB repertoires seemed to resemble each other more closely in patients than they did in healthy donors. Whether HLA type influences TCRB rearrangement remained unresolved here.

This sequence joins TRBV5-4 and TRBJ2-6; weak D call: TRBD1 (6 bases). The sample consisted of central memory CD4+ T cells from blood. The sequence was obtained from a young man in good health. The CDR3 reads CASSSRGDGANVLTF. In nucleotides, the CDR3 is TGTGCCAGCAGCTCCAGGGGTGATGGGGCCAACGTCCTGACTTTC.